This T cell receptor beta chain was obtained from a study of TIL therapy for anti-PD-1-resistant metastatic lung cancer. The immunoSEQ assay was v3. Libraries were prepared by immunoSEQ multiplex PCR; TCRdb keeps only in-frame clonotypes and omits some of them. Here the sample spans 50,000 to 65,000 clones, about 69% being singletons. Time point: pre-treatment sample, taken before nivolumab and TIL therapy. Germline lookup yields CDR1 SEHNR and CDR2 FQNEAQ (reference sequence). Trimming took off 5 bases at V and 5 bases at J, with 19 bases between the two ends. This CDR3 is 16 amino acids long. This TCR was sampled from a person aged 25-85 years with non-small cell lung cancer. The material was blood, obtained at baseline. The chain links TRBV7-9 to TRBJ2-1; possibly TRBD2 for D (6 bases). CDR3 protein: CASSPPGAVVNNEQFF. DNA of the CDR3: TGTGCCAGCAGCCCCCCGGGAGCGGTAGTTAACAATGAGCAGTTCTTC.